The next 31 T cell receptor beta chains were all read from a single sample in a study of blood T cells in healthy people across ages. With a J-beta primer mix and a sample-barcoded 5' primer, a second PCR ran about 6 to 11 cycles. Each CDR3 protein gets one entry after TCRdb re-called the 5' RACE reads with MiXCR. The sample yields more than 1,000,000 distinct CDR3 sequences, approximately 25% seen once. These records were also assigned to another study, of T cells of mothers and their children.

Sequencing was performed on blood. These receptors came from a girl aged 2-10 years in good health.

The chain is built from TRBV4-1 and TRBJ2-7; weak D call: TRBD2 (6 bases). The better agreement between TRBJ2-1 and the DNA end casts doubt on the J call. Germline CDR1 reads MGHRA; CDR2 reads YSYEKL. The CDR3 runs 16 residues. CDR3 in DNA: TGCGCCAGCAGCCAAGTTGGTATAACTAGCCACAATGAGCAGTTCTTC. It specifies CASSQVGITSHNEQFF.

This clonotype was counted only a few times. The chain links TRBV11-1 to TRBJ2-7, with D maybe TRBD2 (5 bases). The V gene's germline CDR1 is SGHAT and CDR2 FQDESV (reference sequence). The V end was cut by 5 bases, the J end by 5 bases, with 13 bases between. CDR3 length equals 13 residues. The CDR3 protein is CASSPYEGDEQYF. For the CDR3, the DNA is TGTGCCAGCAGCCCTTATGAGGGAGACGAGCAGTACTTC.

The chain links TRBV7-9 to TRBJ2-7; 7 bases agree with TRBD1. CDR3 length: 13 residues. With 4 bases clipped from V and 6 bases from J, the junction kept 6 bases outside the gene matches. Germline lookup yields CDR1 SEHNR and CDR2 FQNEAQ (reference sequence). CDR3 amino acids: CASSSPGGVEQYF. The CDR3 DNA sequence: TGTGCCAGCAGCTCGCCAGGGGGAGTCGAGCAGTACTTC.

This clonotype occurred a few times. This chain connects TRBV15 to TRBJ2-7; tentative D call: TRBD1 (5 bases). Germline CDR1 LNHNV, CDR2 YYDKDF (reference sequence). V lost 6 bases to trimming and J lost 1 base, with 19 bases between them. The CDR3 runs 16 residues. The CDR3 loop reads CATRDPAGRGSYEQYF. In nucleotides, the CDR3 is TGTGCCACCAGAGACCCTGCAGGGCGCGGATCCTACGAGCAGTACTTC.

The gene calls are TRBV15 and TRBJ1-6; perhaps TRBD1 as D (6 bases). Germline V lookup: CDR1 LNHNV, CDR2 YYDKDF (reference sequence). Trimming shortened V by 4 bases and J by 7 bases, and 14 bases separated the two germline ends. The CDR3 spans 15 residues. The CDR3 coding sequence is TGTGCCACCAGCAAAGACAGGAGTCCGAATTCACCCCTCCACTTT. Translating gives CATSKDRSPNSPLHF.

V and J are TRBV28 and TRBJ2-7, with D perhaps matching TRBD2 (5 bases). The V gene's germline CDR1 is MDHEN and CDR2 SYDVKM. The CDR3 has 15 amino acids. The V end lost 3 bases, the J end lost 6 bases, and 18 bases lay between the germline ends. The CDR3, as DNA: TGTGCCAGCAGTTTGAGGGCTGGGGAATCGCCCGAGCAGTACTTC. Amino acid sequence: CASSLRAGESPEQYF.

This clonotype was seen a few times. The chain has TRBV15 and TRBJ2-3; D possibly uses TRBD1 or TRBD2 (5 bases each). The CDR3 totals 15 residues. Between the trimmed V and J ends, which lost 8 bases and 2 bases, there was a span of 17 bases. The germline V gene encodes CDR1 LNHNV and CDR2 YYDKDF (reference sequence). The DNA of the CDR3 is TGTGCCACCTTAGGTGGGGGACCTTACACAGATACGCAGTATTTT. Protein product: CATLGGGPYTDTQYF.

Regarding this clonotype: This CDR3 is missing its conserved last phenylalanine or tryptophan, likely due to a read error. The gene calls are TRBV7-2 and TRBJ1-4, with D possibly being TRBD1 (5 bases). V was cut by 5 bases and J by 7 bases, with 11 bases left in between. This CDR3 is built from 13 residues. CDR1 and CDR2 from the germline V gene are SGHTA and FQGNSA. CDR3 in DNA: TGTGCCAGCAGCGTCCAGGGATCTGAAAAACTGTTTTCT. This codes for CASSVQGSEKLFS.

This clonotype came up a few times. The V and J genes are TRBV5-1 and TRBJ1-1, with D possibly matching TRBD1 (6 bases). Trimming took 0 bases from V and 0 from J, leaving 9 bases between them. The germline V gene has CDR1 SGHRS and CDR2 YFSETQ. The CDR3 is made up of 15 amino acids. This CDR3 is CASSLGQVMNTEAFF. In DNA form, the CDR3 reads TGCGCCAGCAGCTTGGGACAGGTAATGAACACTGAAGCTTTCTTT.

V gene TRBV11-2 combines with J gene TRBJ1-1; D is uncertain. V shed 0 bases and J shed 6 bases, with 11 bases lying between them. The CDR3 spans 14 residues. CDR1 is SGHAT and CDR2 is FQNNGV in the germline V gene. CDR3: CASSLDRGIPEAFF. The CDR3 bases are TGTGCCAGCAGCTTAGATCGAGGGATCCCTGAAGCTTTCTTT.

This clonotype was picked up a small number of times. J is TRBJ2-1 and V is TRBV15; no firm D call. CDR3 length: 14 residues. From germline, CDR1 is LNHNV and CDR2 YYDKDF (reference sequence). Trimming took off 0 bases at V and 9 bases at J, with 12 bases between the two ends. In nucleotides, the CDR3 is TGTGCCACCAGCAGAGATGATCGAGTCAGTGAGCAGTTCTTC. Translated, it gives CATSRDDRVSEQFF.

The chain uses TRBV7-2 and TRBJ2-7, with a tentative D call TRBD1 (6 bases). The CDR3 totals 14 residues. The germline CDR1 and CDR2 sequences are SGHTA and FQGNSA. V shed 5 bases and J shed 1 base, with 12 bases lying between them. The CDR3, as DNA: TGTGCCAGCAGCCCGGACAGACGATCCTACGAGCAGTACTTC. It codes for CASSPDRRSYEQYF.

A few counts support this clonotype. The chain is built from TRBV29-1 and TRBJ2-5, with TRBD1 as a possible D gene (6 bases). The CDR3 extends over 15 amino acids. The germline CDR1 and CDR2 sequences are SQVTM and ANQGSEA. V was clipped by 4 bases and J by 2 bases, with 17 bases between them. The CDR3 region has the DNA TGCAGCGTTGCGGGGTCAGGGGCAGGGCAAGAGACCCAGTACTTC. This translates into CSVAGSGAGQETQYF.

V gene TRBV20-1 combines with J gene TRBJ2-5, with D perhaps matching TRBD1 or TRBD2 (5 bases each). V gave up 5 bases and J gave up 4 bases, with 14 bases separating them. This CDR3 region has 13 residues. Germline-derived CDR1 and CDR2 are DFQATT and SNEGSKA (reference sequence). The CDR3 here is CSAGGLGRETQYF. In nucleotides, the CDR3 is TGCAGTGCTGGCGGACTGGGGCGAGAGACCCAGTACTTC.

This clonotype was counted ten times or more. This chain joins TRBV6-4 and TRBJ2-3, with 10 bases lining up with TRBD1. V dropped 2 bases and J dropped 4; count of bases not matched to a gene: 0. The CDR3 is made up of 14 amino acids. Germline CDR1 is MRHNA and CDR2 is SNTAGT. The CDR3 protein is CASSDGQGADTQYF. The CDR3 DNA follows: TGTGCCAGCAGTGACGGACAGGGGGCAGATACGCAGTATTTT.

V and J are TRBV5-1 and TRBJ1-2; perhaps TRBD1 as D (5 bases). Trimming shortened V by 1 base and J by 6 bases, and 13 bases separated the two germline ends. The CDR3 is 14 residues long. The germline CDR1 and CDR2 sequences are SGHRS and YFSETQ. DNA of the CDR3: TGCGCCAGCAGCTTGTCCCAGGGCGAAGATGGCTACACCTTC. This translates into CASSLSQGEDGYTF.

This clonotype came up a few times. CDR3 DNA: TGTGCCAGCAGCTTGGCAGGGACCCCTGAAGCTTTCTTT. Translation gives CASSLAGTPEAFF. J is TRBJ1-1 and V is TRBV7-9, with D perhaps TRBD1 (5 bases). The ends were cut back, 3 bases at V and 6 bases at J, with 11 bases in the middle. The CDR3 is made up of 13 amino acids. Germline CDR1 is SEHNR and CDR2 is FQNEAQ (reference sequence).

The chain joins TRBV29-1 to TRBJ2-1, with TRBD2 matching over 11 bases. The germline CDR1 and CDR2 sequences are SQVTM and ANQGSEA. V lost 7 bases and J lost 8; bases outside the gene matches: 7. This CDR3 spans 13 amino acids. The DNA of the CDR3 is TGCAGCGCTCTAGCGGGAGGTGGGGATGAGCAGTTCTTC. Encoded protein: CSALAGGGDEQFF.

Note on this clonotype: An end of the junction differs from the germline gene, which may be a read error. The rearrangement uses TRBV29-1 and TRBJ2-1; 8 bases match TRBD2. Germline values: CDR1 SQVTM, CDR2 ANQGSEA. The CDR3 covers 14 residues. The CDR3 coding sequence is TGCAGCGTTGTTTATAGCGGGATGGGTGATGAGCAGTCCTTC. It is translated as CSVVYSGMGDEQSF.

This clonotype has only a few counts. The chain combines TRBV24-1 with TRBJ2-6; D possibly uses TRBD1 or TRBD2 (5 bases each). The CDR3 is made up of 17 amino acids. Germline CDR1 reads KGHDR; CDR2 reads SFDVKD. V dropped 2 bases and J dropped 1 base, with 11 bases sitting between them. Here the CDR3 DNA reads TGTGCCACCAGTGATTCCCGAGGGGATTCTGGGGCCAACGTCCTGACTTTC. Translation: CATSDSRGDSGANVLTF.

The gene calls are TRBV12-3 or TRBV12-4 and TRBJ1-4; no clear D. V shed 3 bases and J shed 8 bases, with 19 bases lying between them. The CDR3 contains 16 residues. In DNA, the CDR3 is TGTGCCAGCAGTTTGGGTGGGGAACATCGGCCAGAAAAACTGTTTTTT. Encoded protein: CASSLGGEHRPEKLFF.

The chain joins TRBV11-2 to TRBJ2-7; 7 positions match TRBD1. The CDR3 extends over 15 amino acids. CDR1 and CDR2 from the germline V gene are SGHAT and FQNNGV. V was clipped by 5 bases and J by 5 bases; unmatched bases: 12. The CDR3 DNA reads as TGTGCCAGCAGCCCCCCGAGACAGGGTTTACACGAGCAGTACTTC. This codes for CASSPPRQGLHEQYF.

This clonotype showed up just a few times. The final CDR3 position lacks the conserved phenylalanine or tryptophan, pointing to a likely read error. The rearrangement links TRBV15 to TRBJ2-5; D perhaps matches TRBD2 (6 bases). This CDR3 spans 14 amino acids. The germline V and J ends were trimmed by 3 bases and 5 bases, with 13 bases remaining between them. Germline CDR1 is LNHNV and CDR2 is YYDKDF (reference sequence). CDR3 residues: CATSSRDSGETQYL. CDR3 nucleotides: TGTGCCACCAGCAGCCGGGACTCTGGGGAGACCCAGTACCTC.

The chain is built from TRBV4-2 and TRBJ2-4; D might be TRBD1 or TRBD2, each matching 5 bases. Germline CDR1 reads LGHNA; CDR2 reads YNFKEQ. This CDR3 region has 17 residues. Trimming took off 0 bases at V and 0 bases at J, with 12 bases between the two ends. The CDR3 nucleotides are TGTGCCAGCAGCCAAGATATCGGGGACCTAGCCAAAAACATTCAGTACTTC. Protein: CASSQDIGDLAKNIQYF.

This clonotype was counted a few times. This rearrangement joins TRBV2 to TRBJ2-3; D might be TRBD2 (7 bases). V was shortened by 8 bases and J by 0 bases, with 21 bases between the two germline ends. There are 17 residues in the CDR3. Germline V lookup: CDR1 SNHLY, CDR2 FYNNEI. The CDR3 DNA sequence: TGTGCCAGCTTTGATGAGCGGGACACTTCTAGCACAGATACGCAGTATTTT. Amino acid sequence: CASFDERDTSSTDTQYF.

This chain connects TRBV12-5 to TRBJ1-2; D gene ambiguous. Looked up from germline, CDR1 is LGHNT and CDR2 is FRNRAP. Between the trimmed V and J ends, which lost 1 base and 2 bases, there was a span of 5 bases. The CDR3 runs 13 residues. This CDR3 reads CASGLEVNYGYTF. CDR3 bases: TGTGCTAGTGGTTTGGAGGTCAACTATGGCTACACCTTC.

This clonotype was seen more than once but under ten times. This chain joins TRBV6-2 or TRBV6-3 and TRBJ2-7, with 8 nucleotides matching TRBD2. The V and J ends lost 6 bases and 3 bases, in that order; junction bases with no gene match: 7. The germline V gene has CDR1 MNHEY and CDR2 SVGEGT. The CDR3 consists of 14 residues. This chain's CDR3 is CASSMRGAGYEQYF. The DNA for the CDR3 is TGTGCCAGCAGCATGCGGGGGGCTGGCTACGAGCAGTACTTC.

The chain is built from TRBV6-5 and TRBJ1-4; 9 positions agree with TRBD1. The germline gives CDR1 MNHEY, CDR2 SVGAGI. The trim removed 2 bases at V and 6 bases at J, leaving 10 bases unmatched. This CDR3 is built from 17 residues. CDR3 nucleotides: TGTGCCAGCAGTTACCCTGCACGGGACAGGGCTTATGAAAAACTGTTTTTT. This encodes CASSYPARDRAYEKLFF.

This clonotype was picked up a small number of times. The chain recombines TRBV5-4 with TRBJ2-1, with TRBD2 matching over 13 bases. The V and J ends lost 0 bases and 5 bases, in that order; junction bases with no gene match: 5. Germline V CDR1 and CDR2: SGHNT, YYREEE (reference sequence). This CDR3 is 17 amino acids long. CDR3 protein: CASSLGYGLAGDNEQFF. CDR3 nucleotides: TGTGCCAGCAGCTTGGGCTACGGACTAGCGGGAGACAATGAGCAGTTCTTC.

The sample holds many counts of this clonotype. The chain carries TRBV25-1 and TRBJ2-7; no clear D. There are 11 residues in the CDR3. The V and J ends lost 4 bases and 3 bases respectively, with 4 bases between them. Germline V gene lookup returns CDR1 MGHDK and CDR2 SYGVNS. DNA of the CDR3: TGTGCCAGCAGTGTCGACTACGAGCAGTACTTC. Its protein is CASSVDYEQYF.

This clonotype has a handful of counts. V is TRBV10-3 and J is TRBJ2-1, with 7 bases lining up with TRBD2. The CDR3 sequence is 14 residues long. V was pared by 6 bases and J by 5 bases, with 7 bases of the junction left unmatched. The germline V gene has CDR1 ENHRY and CDR2 SYGVKD. DNA for the CDR3: TGTGCCATCAGCGGGAGTGCGGGGGACAATGAGCAGTTCTTC. It is translated as CAISGSAGDNEQFF.